Listed below are T cell receptor beta chains from one sample, sequenced in a study of cytomegalovirus exposure and HLA in healthy donors. The assay was immunoSEQ multiplex PCR, and TCRdb's table has in-frame clones only and misses some. The sample consists of 150,000 or so clones, roughly 80% of them appearing once. Sequenced: PBMCs. The origin of the receptors is a male donor in good health and CMV-seropositive. Both conserved end residues are trimmed from each CDR3.

>TRBJ1-1|TRBV4-3|13
ASSRRDRVNTEAF
>TRBJ1-1|TRBV19|16
ASSTDPKRRNGNTEAF
>TRBJ1-2|TRBV15|17
ATSRDLADWTGGGNGYT
>TRBJ2-6|TRBV5-4|13
ASSLRGAGANGLT
>TRBJ2-3|TRBV4-3|15
ASSDTLAGVRRDTQY
>TRBJ1-1|TRBV14|11
ASSWLVNTEAF
>TRBJ2-5|TRBV5-1|12
ASSTGQGRETQY
>TRBJ1-1|TRBV5-1|13
ASSLEGRGLTEAF
>TRBJ2-3|TRBV5-5|12
ASSPPLSGDTQY
>TRBJ1-2|TRBV30|12
AWSVKTGFLGYT
>TRBJ1-2|TRBV7-9|13
ASSLVKGAQDGYT
>.|TRBV11-2|14
ASSLVYRQGSYEQY
>TRBJ2-2|TRBV27|15
ASRFQGLGMNTGELF
>TRBJ2-3|TRBV5-4|14
ASSFGLAGGRDTQY
>TRBJ2-6|TRBV7-6|13
ASSRRGAGANVLT
>TRBJ1-5|TRBV19|14
ASSMGQEPVNQPQH
>TRBJ1-2|TRBV27|11
VSGRASNYGYT
>TRBJ2-3|TRBV7-8|17
ASSLPRTSGGFSTDTQY
>TRBJ1-2|TRBV13|9
ASSLRDGYT
>TRBJ2-7|TRBV4-1|12
ASSQDTSRGEQY
>TRBJ1-1|TRBV9|12
ASSAQQGFTEAF
>TRBJ1-2|TRBV7-2|15
ASSLEATDRGVYGYT
>TRBJ2-1|TRBV30|16
AWSVRPSGRGLSNEQF
>TRBJ2-3|TRBV5-1|15
ASSRPGTPASTDTQY
>TRBJ2-7|TRBV19|11
ASSTGQSYEQY
>TRBJ1-1|TRBV15|13
ATSRVRGLGIEAF
>TRBJ2-7|TRBV19|11
ASSFTGLDEQY
>TRBJ1-4|TRBV10-3|14
AISAARVNPNEKLF
>TRBJ2-1|TRBV5-1|13
ASSLADSTYNEQF
>TRBJ2-7|TRBV27|11
ASSSGQSYEQY
>TRBJ1-6|TRBV7-2|13
ASRENSGSQSPLH
>TRBJ2-4|TRBV5-1|16
ASSLRAGGDQAKNIQY
>TRBJ2-1|TRBV27|14
ASSLYPFPGGYEQF
>TRBJ1-6|TRBV5-1|14
ASSPPGSGQNSPLH
>TRBJ1-2|TRBV6-1|13
ASKGAAWGNYGYT
>TRBJ1-1|TRBV9|12
ASSLRGQATEAF
>TRBJ2-6|TRBV19|15
ASSISSRGSGANVLT
>TRBJ1-2|TRBV11-2|12
ASSLSDRASGYT
>TRBJ1-1|TRBV18|14
ASSRARGGTGTEAF
>TRBJ2-4|TRBV9|12
ASSPQGGKNSQY
>TRBJ1-2|TRBV30|11
AWSREGYYGYT
>TRBJ2-7|TRBV29-1|11
SGGQGDRGEQY
>TRBJ2-5|TRBV5-1|14
ASSFADRGYQETQY
>TRBJ2-1|TRBV5-4|13
ASSLARGLYNEQF
>TRBJ2-5|TRBV19|12
ASSTWTGAETQY
>TRBJ2-7|TRBV7-9|13
ASSFSRGRSYEQY
>TRBJ2-2|TRBV5-1|16
ASSSGGSTAPNTGELF
>TRBJ2-7|TRBV5-4|12
ASSWGQGLYEQY
>TRBJ2-7|TRBV5-4|11
ASSLIQGHEQY
>TRBJ2-4|TRBV6-5|12
ASRGGLAKNSQY
>TRBJ2-1|TRBV7-2|16
ASSALPLRLAAVNEQF
>TRBJ2-7|TRBV10-2|11
ASRDSSSYEQY
>TRBJ2-3|TRBV4-3|13
ASSQGSGVTDTQY